Shown below are 17 T cell receptor beta chains from a single sample sequenced in a study of cytomegalovirus exposure and HLA in healthy donors (dated by TCRdb to 2017 to 2019). The protocol used for the library was the immunoSEQ multiplex PCR assay. The multiplex PCR relied on a mix of 60 forward primers for TCR Vbeta segments and 13 reverse primers for TCR Jbeta segments. TCRdb provides this immuneACCESS table in a form limited to in-frame rearrangements. Some clones are lacking; in checked studies, under half of them reflect an unresolved V gene, and why the rest are absent is not known. The sample records 150,000 to 200,000 clones, approximately 75% of which are singletons. The ten largest make up about 1.6% of the sample. The specimen sequenced was PBMCs. These TCRs come from a girl aged 5-17 years in good health and CMV-seronegative.

The genes are TRBV7-9 and TRBJ2-1; D might be TRBD2 (5 bases). Trimming took 5 bases from V and 8 from J, leaving 16 bases between them. The CDR3 has 14 residues. Germline assignment: CDR1 SEHNR and CDR2 FQNEAQ (reference sequence). CDR3 coding DNA: TGTGCCAGCAGCCCCATCACTAGTGTGGATGAGCAGTTCTTC. Residues: CASSPITSVDEQFF.

V usage is TRBV7-8 and J usage is TRBJ1-5, with D possibly being TRBD1 (6 bases). V lost 1 base and J lost 7, with 11 bases in between. The length of the CDR3 is 14 residues. CDR1 is SGHVS and CDR2 is FQNEAQ in the germline V gene. The DNA for the CDR3 is TGTGCCAGCAGCTTAGGGCGGCAGGGGCAGCCCCAGCATTTT. It translates to CASSLGRQGQPQHF.

This clone was counted a single time. The chain combines TRBV27 with TRBJ2-7; possible D gene TRBD1, 5 bases. CDR3 length: 13 residues. Germline values: CDR1 MNHEY, CDR2 SMNVEV (reference sequence). V dropped 6 bases and J dropped 3 bases, with 12 bases sitting between them. The CDR3 loop reads CASRSLDSYEQYF. In DNA form, the CDR3 reads TGTGCCAGCAGATCACTTGACAGCTACGAGCAGTACTTC.

J is TRBJ1-5 and V is TRBV28; a weak D match, TRBD1 (6 bases). Trimming removed 5 bases at V and 0 bases at J, with 17 bases between. Germline CDR1 MDHEN, CDR2 SYDVKM. The CDR3 runs 17 residues. The CDR3: CASSLPGGQYSNQPQHF. The CDR3, as DNA: TGTGCCAGCAGTCTACCAGGCGGACAGTATAGCAATCAGCCCCAGCATTTT.

V gene TRBV2 combines with J gene TRBJ1-2; D unclear. Germline CDR1 is SNHLY and CDR2 is FYNNEI. V gave up 3 bases and J gave up 0 bases, with 8 bases separating them. This CDR3 is 14 amino acids long. CDR3 loop: CASSEETTNYGYTF. The CDR3 coding sequence is TGTGCCAGCAGTGAGGAGACTACTAACTATGGCTACACCTTC.

At least ten counts were recorded for this clone. The chain joins TRBV6-1 to TRBJ2-7, with 11 nucleotides matching TRBD2. The CDR3 extends over 15 amino acids. Germline V gene lookup returns CDR1 MNHNS and CDR2 SASEGT. With 0 bases clipped from V and 2 bases from J, the junction kept 0 bases outside the gene matches. The CDR3 reads CASSEASGGAYEQYF. For the CDR3, the DNA is TGTGCCAGCAGTGAAGCTAGCGGGGGGGCCTACGAGCAGTACTTC.

V is TRBV11-2 and J is TRBJ1-6, with D hard to call. V was cut by 1 base and J by 10 bases, with 8 bases left in between. CDR1 SGHAT and CDR2 FQNNGV come from the germline V gene. This CDR3 is 13 amino acids long. The DNA for the CDR3 is TGTGCCAGCAGCTTAGTCGGGAACTCACCCCTCCACTTT. Translated: CASSLVGNSPLHF.

This clone was found once. This chain connects TRBV10-3 to TRBJ2-1, with 10 bases lining up with TRBD1. Trimming removed 5 bases from V and 7 bases from J; junction bases left unmatched: 5. The CDR3 has 14 residues. Germline V gene data show CDR1 as ENHRY and CDR2 as SYGVKD. The CDR3 loop is CAISPGTGANEQFF. The DNA for the CDR3 is TGTGCCATCAGTCCCGGGACAGGGGCGAATGAGCAGTTCTTC.

This rearrangement joins TRBV19 to TRBJ1-1; 8 bases match TRBD1. The CDR3 consists of 17 residues. V was pared by 0 bases and J by 3 bases, with 9 bases of the junction left unmatched. CDR1 is LNHDA, CDR2 SQIVND, per germline (reference sequence). The CDR3 DNA sequence: TGTGCCAGTAGTATAGATCGCCGGACAGGGTTTGACACTGAAGCTTTCTTT. It encodes CASSIDRRTGFDTEAFF.

J is TRBJ1-2 and V is TRBV5-1; 12 bases are a match to TRBD1. V gave up 4 bases and J gave up 4 bases; unmatched junction bases: 5. The CDR3 is made up of 15 amino acids. Per germline, CDR1 SGHRS and CDR2 YFSETQ. CDR3 residues: CASSVGTGGIYGYTF. For the CDR3, the DNA is TGCGCCAGCAGCGTCGGGACAGGGGGCATCTATGGCTACACCTTC.

The chain uses TRBV6-1 and TRBJ1-5; TRBD1 agrees at 7 bases. CDR1 MNHNS and CDR2 SASEGT come from the germline V gene. With V trimmed by 7 bases and J by 5 bases, 8 bases remained unmatched. The CDR3 has 14 residues. CDR3: CASTSGTAYQPQHF. Written as DNA, the CDR3 is TGTGCCAGCACCTCAGGGACAGCCTATCAGCCCCAGCATTTT.

This clone was seen just once. This chain joins TRBV12-2 and TRBJ1-5; the DNA was not compared with TRBD1, the D call given in the table. TRBV12-2 is a listed pseudogene. CDR3 length equals 12 residues. This CDR3 reads CAKGDSNQPQHF. The CDR3 DNA sequence: TGTGCAAAAGGGGATAGCAATCAGCCCCAGCATTTT.

The chain employs TRBV5-1 and TRBJ1-1, with 7 nucleotides matching TRBD1. Germline V gene data show CDR1 as SGHRS and CDR2 as YFSETQ. The V and J ends lost 3 bases and 3 bases, in that order; junction bases with no gene match: 8. The length of the CDR3 is 15 residues. CDR3 region: CASSSTRTGDTEAFF. The CDR3 nucleotides read TGCGCCAGCAGCTCAACCAGGACAGGCGACACTGAAGCTTTCTTT.

This clone appeared once. The chain recombines TRBV5-1 with TRBJ2-2, with a tentative D call TRBD1 (6 bases). Trimming pared 4 bases from V and 3 bases from J, leaving 10 bases between. The CDR3 consists of 14 residues. Germline V CDR1 and CDR2: SGHRS, YFSETQ. The chain's CDR3 is CASSPYRDTGELFF. The CDR3, as DNA: TGCGCCAGCAGCCCTTACAGGGACACCGGGGAGCTGTTTTTT.

V is TRBV6-6 and J is TRBJ2-2; D unresolved. This CDR3 is 12 amino acids long. CDR1 and CDR2 from the germline V gene are MNHNY and SVGAGI (reference sequence). V was cut by 3 bases and J by 6 bases, with 5 bases left in between. CDR3 residues: CASSYISGELFF. DNA for the CDR3: TGTGCCAGCAGTTATATCTCCGGGGAGCTGTTTTTT.

The chain has TRBV6-5 and TRBJ1-1; perhaps TRBD1 as D (5 bases). Germline CDR1 is MNHEY and CDR2 is SVGAGI. V lost 7 bases to trimming and J lost 7 bases, with 19 bases between them. The CDR3 runs 14 residues. CDR3: CASTTAGGMNEAFF. CDR3 coding DNA: TGTGCCAGCACGACCGCGGGGGGGATGAATGAAGCTTTCTTT.

The V call is TRBV30, the J call TRBJ1-1, with TRBD1 matching over 11 bases. The CDR3 loop spans 14 amino acids. Germline V gene lookup returns CDR1 GTSNPN and CDR2 SVGIG (reference sequence). V dropped 3 bases and J dropped 5; count of bases not matched to a gene: 5. This chain's CDR3 is CAWSVGQGATEAFF. Written as DNA, the CDR3 is TGTGCCTGGAGCGTCGGACAGGGGGCGACTGAAGCTTTCTTT.